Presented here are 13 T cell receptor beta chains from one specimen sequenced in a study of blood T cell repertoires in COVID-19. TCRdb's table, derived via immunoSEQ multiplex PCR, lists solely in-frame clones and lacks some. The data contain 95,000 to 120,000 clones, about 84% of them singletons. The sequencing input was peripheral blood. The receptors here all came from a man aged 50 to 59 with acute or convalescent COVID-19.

CDR3 DNA sequence: TGTGCCAGCTCGCACCGGGACAGGGGGGACGAGCAGTACTTC. Translation gives CASSHRDRGDEQYF. The chain carries TRBV18 and TRBJ2-7; 11 nucleotides agree with TRBD1. The ends lost 6 bases at V and 5 bases at J; junction bases unmatched: 6. The germline CDR1 and CDR2 sequences are KGHSH and LQKENI. This CDR3 spans 14 amino acids.

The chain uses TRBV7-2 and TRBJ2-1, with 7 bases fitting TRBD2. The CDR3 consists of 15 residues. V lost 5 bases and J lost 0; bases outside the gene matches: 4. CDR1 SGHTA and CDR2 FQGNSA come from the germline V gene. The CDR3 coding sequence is TGTGCCAGCAGCGGGGGGGGTTACTCCTACAATGAGCAGTTCTTC. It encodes CASSGGGYSYNEQFF.

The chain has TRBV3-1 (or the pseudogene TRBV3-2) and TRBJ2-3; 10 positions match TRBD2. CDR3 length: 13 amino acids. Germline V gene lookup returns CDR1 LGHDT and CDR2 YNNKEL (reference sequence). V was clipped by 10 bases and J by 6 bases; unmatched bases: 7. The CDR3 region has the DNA TGTGCCACCCAGCGGGGGGGAAGGGATACGCAGTATTTT. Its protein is CATQRGGRDTQYF.

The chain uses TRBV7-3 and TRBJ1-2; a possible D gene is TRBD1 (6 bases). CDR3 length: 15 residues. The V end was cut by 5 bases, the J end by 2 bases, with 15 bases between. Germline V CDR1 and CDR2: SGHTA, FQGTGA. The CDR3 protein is CASSRTAGDNYGYTF. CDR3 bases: TGTGCCAGCAGCCGAACGGCAGGGGACAACTATGGCTACACCTTC.

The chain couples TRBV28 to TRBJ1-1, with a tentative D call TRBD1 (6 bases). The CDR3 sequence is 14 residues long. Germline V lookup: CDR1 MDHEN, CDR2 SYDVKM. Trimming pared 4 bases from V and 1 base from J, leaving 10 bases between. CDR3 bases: TGTGCCAGCAGTTCCGGACAGACGAACACTGAAGCTTTCTTT. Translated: CASSSGQTNTEAFF.

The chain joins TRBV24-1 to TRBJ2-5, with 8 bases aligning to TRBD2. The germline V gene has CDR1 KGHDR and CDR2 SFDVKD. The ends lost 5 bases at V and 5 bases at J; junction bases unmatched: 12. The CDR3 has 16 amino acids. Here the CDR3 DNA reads TGTGCCACCAGTGTCCCTGGGGCGGGGGGCAAGGAGACCCAGTACTTC. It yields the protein CATSVPGAGGKETQYF.

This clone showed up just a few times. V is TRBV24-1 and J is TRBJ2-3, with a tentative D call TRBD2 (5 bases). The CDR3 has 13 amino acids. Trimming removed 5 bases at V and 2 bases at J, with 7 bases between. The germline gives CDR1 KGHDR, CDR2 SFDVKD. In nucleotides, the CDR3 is TGTGCCACCAGTGCGCGGGCCACAGATACGCAGTATTTT. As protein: CATSARATDTQYF.

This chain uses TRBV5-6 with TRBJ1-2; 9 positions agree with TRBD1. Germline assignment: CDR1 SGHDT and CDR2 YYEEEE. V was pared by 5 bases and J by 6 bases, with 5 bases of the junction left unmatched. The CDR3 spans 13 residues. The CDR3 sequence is CASRYRGRDGYTF. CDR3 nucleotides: TGTGCCAGCAGGTACAGGGGGCGCGATGGCTACACCTTC. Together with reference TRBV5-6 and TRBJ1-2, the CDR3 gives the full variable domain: DAGVTQSPTHLIKTRGQQVTLRCSPKSGHDTVSWYQQALGQGPQFIFQYYEEEERQRGNFPDRFSGHQFPNYSSELNVNALLLGDSALYLCASRYRGRDGYTFGSGTRLTVV.

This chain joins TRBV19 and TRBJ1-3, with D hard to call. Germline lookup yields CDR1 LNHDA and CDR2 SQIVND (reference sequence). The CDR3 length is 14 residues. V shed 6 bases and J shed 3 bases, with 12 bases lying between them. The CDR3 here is CASRRDMGGNTIYF. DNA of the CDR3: TGTGCCAGTAGGAGGGATATGGGTGGAAACACCATATATTTT.

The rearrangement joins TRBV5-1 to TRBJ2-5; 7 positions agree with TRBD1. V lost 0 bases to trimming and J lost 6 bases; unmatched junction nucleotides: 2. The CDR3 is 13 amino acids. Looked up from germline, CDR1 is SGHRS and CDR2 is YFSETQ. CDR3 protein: CASSLEQGKTQYF. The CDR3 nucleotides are TGCGCCAGCAGCTTGGAACAGGGGAAGACCCAGTACTTC.

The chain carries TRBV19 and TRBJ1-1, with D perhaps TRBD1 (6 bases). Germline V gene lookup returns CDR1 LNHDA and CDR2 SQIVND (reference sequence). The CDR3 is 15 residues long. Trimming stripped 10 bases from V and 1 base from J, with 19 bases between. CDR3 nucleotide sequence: TGTGCCACCAAAGGGCACAGGGCTGGGAACACTGAAGCTTTCTTT. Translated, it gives CATKGHRAGNTEAFF.

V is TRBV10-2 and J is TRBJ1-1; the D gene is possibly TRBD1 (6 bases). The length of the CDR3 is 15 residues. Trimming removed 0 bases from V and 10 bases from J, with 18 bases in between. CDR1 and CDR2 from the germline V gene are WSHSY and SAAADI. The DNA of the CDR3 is TGCGCCAGCAGTGAGTCTGCCGGGGGGCGAGGATCAGCTTTCTTT. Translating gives CASSESAGGRGSAFF.

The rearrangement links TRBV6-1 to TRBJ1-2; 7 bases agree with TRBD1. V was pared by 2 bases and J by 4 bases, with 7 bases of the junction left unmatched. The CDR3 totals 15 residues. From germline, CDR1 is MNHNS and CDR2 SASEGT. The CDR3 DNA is TGTGCCAGCAGTGAATACGGGGACAGAGGCTATGGCTACACCTTC. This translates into CASSEYGDRGYGYTF.